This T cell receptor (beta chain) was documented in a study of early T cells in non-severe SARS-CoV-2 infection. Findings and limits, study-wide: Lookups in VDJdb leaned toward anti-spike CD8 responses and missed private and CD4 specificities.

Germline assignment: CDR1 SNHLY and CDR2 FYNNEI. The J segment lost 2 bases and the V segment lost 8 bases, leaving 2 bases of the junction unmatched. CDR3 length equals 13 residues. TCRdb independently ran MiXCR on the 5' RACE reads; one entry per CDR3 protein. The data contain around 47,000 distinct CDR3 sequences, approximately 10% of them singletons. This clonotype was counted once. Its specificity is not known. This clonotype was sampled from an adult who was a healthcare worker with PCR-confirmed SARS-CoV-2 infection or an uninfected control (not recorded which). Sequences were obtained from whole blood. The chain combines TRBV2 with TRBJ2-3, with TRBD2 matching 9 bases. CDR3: CASGTSFTDTQYF. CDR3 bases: TGTGCCAGCGGGACTAGCTTCACAGATACGCAGTATTTT.